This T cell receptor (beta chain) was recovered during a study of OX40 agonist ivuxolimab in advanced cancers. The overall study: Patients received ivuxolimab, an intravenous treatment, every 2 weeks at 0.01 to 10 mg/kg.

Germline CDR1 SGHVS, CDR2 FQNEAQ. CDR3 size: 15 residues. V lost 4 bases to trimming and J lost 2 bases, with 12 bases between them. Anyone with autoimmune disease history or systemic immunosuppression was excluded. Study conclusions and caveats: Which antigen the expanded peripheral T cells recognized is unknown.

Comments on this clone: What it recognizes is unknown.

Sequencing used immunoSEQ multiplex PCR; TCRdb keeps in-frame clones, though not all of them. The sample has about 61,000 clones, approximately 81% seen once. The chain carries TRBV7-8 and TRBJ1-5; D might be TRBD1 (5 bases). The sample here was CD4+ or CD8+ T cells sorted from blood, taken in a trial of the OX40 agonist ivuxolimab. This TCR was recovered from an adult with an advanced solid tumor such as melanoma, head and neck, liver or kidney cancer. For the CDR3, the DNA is TGTGCCAGCAGCTCTCGCAGGGAGGGCAATCAGCCCCAGCATTTT. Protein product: CASSSRREGNQPQHF.